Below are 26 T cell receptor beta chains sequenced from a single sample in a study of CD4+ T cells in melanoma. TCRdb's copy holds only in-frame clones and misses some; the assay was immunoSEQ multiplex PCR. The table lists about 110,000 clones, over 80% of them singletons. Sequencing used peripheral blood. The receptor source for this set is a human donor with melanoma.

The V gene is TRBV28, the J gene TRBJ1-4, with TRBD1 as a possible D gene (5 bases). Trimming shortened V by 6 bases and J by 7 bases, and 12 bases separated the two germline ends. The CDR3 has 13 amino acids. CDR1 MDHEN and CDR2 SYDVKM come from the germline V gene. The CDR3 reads CASSPGRIEKLFF. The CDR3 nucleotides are TGTGCCAGCAGCCCGGGACGCATTGAAAAACTGTTTTTT.

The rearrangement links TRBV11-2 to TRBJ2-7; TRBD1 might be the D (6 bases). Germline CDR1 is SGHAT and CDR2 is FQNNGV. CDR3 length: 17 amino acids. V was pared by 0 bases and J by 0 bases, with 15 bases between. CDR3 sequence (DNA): TGTGCCAGCAGCTTAGACGGAAACAGGGCTTACTCCTACGAGCAGTACTTC. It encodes CASSLDGNRAYSYEQYF.

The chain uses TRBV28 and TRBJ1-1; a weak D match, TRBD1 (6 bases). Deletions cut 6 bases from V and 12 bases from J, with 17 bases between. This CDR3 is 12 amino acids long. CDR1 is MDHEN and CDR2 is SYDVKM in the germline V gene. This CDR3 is CASRPQGPLTFF. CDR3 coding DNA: TGTGCCAGCAGGCCACAGGGCCCCTTGACTTTCTTT.

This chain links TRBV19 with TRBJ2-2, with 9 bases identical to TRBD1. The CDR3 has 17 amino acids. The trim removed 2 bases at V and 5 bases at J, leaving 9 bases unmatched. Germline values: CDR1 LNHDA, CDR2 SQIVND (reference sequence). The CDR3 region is CASSIRRGTGMTGELFF. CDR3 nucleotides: TGTGCCAGTAGTATACGACGGGGGACAGGGATGACCGGGGAGCTGTTTTTT.

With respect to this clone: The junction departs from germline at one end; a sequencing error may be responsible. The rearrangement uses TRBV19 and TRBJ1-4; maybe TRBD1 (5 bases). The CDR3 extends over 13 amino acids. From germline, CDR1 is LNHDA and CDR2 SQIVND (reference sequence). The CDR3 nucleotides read TGTGCCAGTAGTAGGGACCTATATGAAAAGCTGTTTTTT. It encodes CASSRDLYEKLFF.

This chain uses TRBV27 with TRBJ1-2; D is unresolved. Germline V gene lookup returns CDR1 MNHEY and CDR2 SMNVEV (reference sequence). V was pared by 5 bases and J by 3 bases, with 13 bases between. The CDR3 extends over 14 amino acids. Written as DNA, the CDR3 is TGTGCCAGCAGTCCCGCCGGGAAGTACTATGGCTACACCTTC. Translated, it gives CASSPAGKYYGYTF.

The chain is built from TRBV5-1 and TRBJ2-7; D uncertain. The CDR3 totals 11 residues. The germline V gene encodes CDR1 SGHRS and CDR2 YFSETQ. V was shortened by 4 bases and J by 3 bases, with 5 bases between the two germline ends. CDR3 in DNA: TGCGCCAGCAGCAACTACTACGAGCAGTACTTC. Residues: CASSNYYEQYF.

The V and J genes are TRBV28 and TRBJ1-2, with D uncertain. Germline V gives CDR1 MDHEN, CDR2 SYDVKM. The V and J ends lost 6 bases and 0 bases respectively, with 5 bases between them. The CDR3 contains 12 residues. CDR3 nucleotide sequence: TGTGCCAGCAGCGTAGCTAACTATGGCTACACCTTC. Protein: CASSVANYGYTF.

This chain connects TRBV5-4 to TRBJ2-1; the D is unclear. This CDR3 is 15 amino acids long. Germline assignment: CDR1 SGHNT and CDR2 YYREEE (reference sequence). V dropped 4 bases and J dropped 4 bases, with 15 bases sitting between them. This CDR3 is CASSMDLVVYNEQFF. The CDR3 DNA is TGTGCCAGCAGCATGGACCTGGTAGTATACAATGAGCAGTTCTTC. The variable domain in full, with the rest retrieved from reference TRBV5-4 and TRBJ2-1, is ETGVTQSPTHLIKTRGQQVTLRCSSQSGHNTVSWYQQALGQGPQFIFQYYREEENGRGNFPPRFSGLQFPNYSSELNVNALELDDSALYLCASSMDLVVYNEQFFGPGTRLTVL.

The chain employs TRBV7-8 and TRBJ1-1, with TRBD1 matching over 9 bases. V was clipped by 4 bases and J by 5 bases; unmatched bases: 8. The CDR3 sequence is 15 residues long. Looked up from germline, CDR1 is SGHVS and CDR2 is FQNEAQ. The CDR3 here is CASSSQQGALTEAFF. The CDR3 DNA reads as TGTGCCAGCAGCTCGCAACAGGGGGCGCTAACTGAAGCTTTCTTT. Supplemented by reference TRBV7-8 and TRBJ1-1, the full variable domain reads GAGVSQSPRYKVAKRGQDVALRCDPISGHVSLFWYQQALGQGPEFLTYFQNEAQLDKSGLPSDRFFAERPEGSVSTLKIQRTQQEDSAVYLCASSSQQGALTEAFFGQGTRLTVV.

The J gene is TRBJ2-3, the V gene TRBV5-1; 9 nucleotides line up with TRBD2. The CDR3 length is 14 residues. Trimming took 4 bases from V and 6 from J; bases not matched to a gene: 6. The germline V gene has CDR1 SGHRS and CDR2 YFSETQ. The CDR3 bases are TGCGCCAGCAGCCCGGGACTAGCTGGGGATACGCAGTATTTT. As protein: CASSPGLAGDTQYF.

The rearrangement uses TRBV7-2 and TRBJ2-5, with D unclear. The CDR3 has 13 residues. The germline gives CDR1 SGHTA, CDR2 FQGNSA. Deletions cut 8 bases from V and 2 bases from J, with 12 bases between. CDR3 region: CASDLGWQETQYF. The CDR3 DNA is TGTGCCAGCGATTTGGGGTGGCAAGAGACCCAGTACTTC.

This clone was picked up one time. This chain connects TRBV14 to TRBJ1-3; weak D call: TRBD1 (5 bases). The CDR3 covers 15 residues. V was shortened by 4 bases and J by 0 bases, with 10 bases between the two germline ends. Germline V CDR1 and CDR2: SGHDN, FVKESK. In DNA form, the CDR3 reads TGTGCCAGCAGCCCCGGACATTTCTCTGGAAACACCATATATTTT. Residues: CASSPGHFSGNTIYF.

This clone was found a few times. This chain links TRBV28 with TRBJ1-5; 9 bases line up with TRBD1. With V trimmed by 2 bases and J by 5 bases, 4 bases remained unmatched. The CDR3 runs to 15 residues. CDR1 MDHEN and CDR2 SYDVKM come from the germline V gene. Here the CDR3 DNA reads TGTGCCAGCAGTTTACCGGGACAGGGATATCAGCCCCAGCATTTT. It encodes CASSLPGQGYQPQHF. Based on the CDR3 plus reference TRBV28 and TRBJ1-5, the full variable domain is DVKVTQSSRYLVKRTGEKVFLECVQDMDHENMFWYRQDPGLGLRLIYFSYDVKMKEKGDIPEGYSVSREKKERFSLILESASTNQTSMYLCASSLPGQGYQPQHFGDGTRLSIL.

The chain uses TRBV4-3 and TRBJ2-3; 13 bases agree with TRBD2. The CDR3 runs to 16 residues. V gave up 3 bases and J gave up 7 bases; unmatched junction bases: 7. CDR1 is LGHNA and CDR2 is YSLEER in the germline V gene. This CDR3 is CASSQGTSGTGNTQYF. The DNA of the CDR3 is TGCGCCAGCAGCCAGGGGACTAGCGGGACGGGAAATACGCAGTATTTT.

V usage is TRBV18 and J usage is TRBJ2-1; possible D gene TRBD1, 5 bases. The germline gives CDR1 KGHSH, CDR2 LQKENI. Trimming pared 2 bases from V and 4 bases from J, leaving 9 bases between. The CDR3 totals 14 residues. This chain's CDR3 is CASSPTRVYNEQFF. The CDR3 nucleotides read TGTGCCAGCTCACCAACCAGGGTATACAATGAGCAGTTCTTC. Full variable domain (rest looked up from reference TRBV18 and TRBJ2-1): NAGVMQNPRHLVRRRGQEARLRCSPMKGHSHVYWYRQLPEEGLKFMVYLQKENIIDESGMPKERFSAEFPKEGPSILRIQQVVRGDSAAYFCASSPTRVYNEQFFGPGTRLTVL.

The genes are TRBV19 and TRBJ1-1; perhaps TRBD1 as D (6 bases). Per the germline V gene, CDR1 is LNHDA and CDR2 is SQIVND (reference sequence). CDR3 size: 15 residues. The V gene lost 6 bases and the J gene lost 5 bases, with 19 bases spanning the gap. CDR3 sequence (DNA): TGTGCCAGTAGGTTAGGGACAACCTTGAGGACTGAAGCTTTCTTT. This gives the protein CASRLGTTLRTEAFF.

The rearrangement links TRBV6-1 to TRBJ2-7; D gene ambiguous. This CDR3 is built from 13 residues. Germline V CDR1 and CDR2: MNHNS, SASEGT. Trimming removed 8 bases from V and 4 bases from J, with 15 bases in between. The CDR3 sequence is CASSFQLKYEQYF. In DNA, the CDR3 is TGTGCCAGCTCGTTCCAACTGAAGTACGAGCAGTACTTC.

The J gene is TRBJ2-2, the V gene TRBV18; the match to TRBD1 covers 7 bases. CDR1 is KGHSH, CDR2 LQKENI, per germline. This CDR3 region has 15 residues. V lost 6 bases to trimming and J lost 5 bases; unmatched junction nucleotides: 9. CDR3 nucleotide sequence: TGTGCCAGCTCGACCGGGACAGCTAGTACCGGGGAGCTGTTTTTT. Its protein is CASSTGTASTGELFF.

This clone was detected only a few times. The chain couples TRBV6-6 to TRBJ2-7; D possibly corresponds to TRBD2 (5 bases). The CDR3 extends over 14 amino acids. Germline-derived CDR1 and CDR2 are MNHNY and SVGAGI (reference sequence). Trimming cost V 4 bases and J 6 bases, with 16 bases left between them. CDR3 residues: CASSFSGMSSEQYF. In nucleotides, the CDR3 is TGTGCCAGCAGTTTTTCGGGGATGTCGTCCGAGCAGTACTTC.

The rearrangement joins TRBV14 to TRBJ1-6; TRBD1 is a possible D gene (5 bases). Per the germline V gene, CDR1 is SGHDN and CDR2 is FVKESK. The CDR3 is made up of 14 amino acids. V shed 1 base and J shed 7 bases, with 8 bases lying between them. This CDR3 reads CASSQGTGNSPLHF. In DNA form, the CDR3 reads TGTGCCAGCAGCCAAGGTACAGGAAATTCACCCCTCCACTTT.

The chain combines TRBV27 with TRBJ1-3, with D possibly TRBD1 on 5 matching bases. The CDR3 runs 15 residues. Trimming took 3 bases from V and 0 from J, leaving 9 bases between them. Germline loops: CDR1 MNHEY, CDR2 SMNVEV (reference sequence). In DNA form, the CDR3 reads TGTGCCAGCAGTTTTCAAGGGGACTCTGGAAACACCATATATTTT. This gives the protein CASSFQGDSGNTIYF.

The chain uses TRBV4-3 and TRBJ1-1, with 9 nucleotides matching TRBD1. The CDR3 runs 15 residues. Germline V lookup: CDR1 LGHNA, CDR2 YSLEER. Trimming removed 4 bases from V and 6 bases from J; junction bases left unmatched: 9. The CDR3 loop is CASSPSQGARAEAFF. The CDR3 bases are TGCGCCAGCAGCCCATCACAGGGGGCGCGCGCTGAAGCTTTCTTT.

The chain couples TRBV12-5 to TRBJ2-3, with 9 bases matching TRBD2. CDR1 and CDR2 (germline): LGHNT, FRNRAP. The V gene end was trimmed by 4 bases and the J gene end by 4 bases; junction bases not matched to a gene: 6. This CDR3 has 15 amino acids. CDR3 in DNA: TGTGCTAGTGGTTCACAAGGACTAGCGTCAGATACGCAGTATTTT. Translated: CASGSQGLASDTQYF.

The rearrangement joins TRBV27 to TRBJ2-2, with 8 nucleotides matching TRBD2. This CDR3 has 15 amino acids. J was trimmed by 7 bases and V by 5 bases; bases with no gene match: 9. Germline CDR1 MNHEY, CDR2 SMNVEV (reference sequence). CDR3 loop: CASSKREGFGGELFF. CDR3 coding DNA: TGTGCCAGCAGTAAACGGGAGGGGTTTGGCGGGGAGCTGTTTTTT.

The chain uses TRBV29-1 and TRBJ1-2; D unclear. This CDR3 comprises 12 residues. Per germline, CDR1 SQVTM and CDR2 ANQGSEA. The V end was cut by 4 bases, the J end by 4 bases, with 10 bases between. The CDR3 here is CSVALAGYGYTF. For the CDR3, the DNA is TGCAGCGTTGCTCTGGCGGGCTATGGCTACACCTTC.